One and the same sample provided the 20 T cell receptor beta chains below, sequenced in a study of radiation and T cells in renal cell carcinoma. The data were produced by immunoSEQ multiplex PCR, yet TCRdb's version contains in-frame clones alone and is incomplete. The sample carries some 150,000 clones, around four fifths recorded once. The time point was: baseline pretreatment blood. Stated treatment: 15 Gy SBRT to primary tumor, nephrectomy 4 weeks later. Material: blood, obtained from a patient whose treatment included radiotherapy and nephrectomy. These receptors all stem from a woman in her forties or fifties with renal cell carcinoma.

The rearrangement uses TRBV30 and TRBJ1-4; maybe TRBD1 (5 bases). V was pared by 0 bases and J by 6 bases, with 11 bases between. The germline V gene encodes CDR1 GTSNPN and CDR2 SVGIG (reference sequence). This CDR3 is built from 14 residues. CDR3 sequence reads: CAWSVGQGHEKLFF. The CDR3 nucleotides read TGTGCCTGGAGTGTAGGCCAGGGCCATGAAAAACTGTTTTTT.

The CDR3 coding sequence is TGTGCCAGCAGCCCAAGCTCCTACAATGAGCAGTTCTTC. It encodes CASSPSSYNEQFF. The genes are TRBV5-4 and TRBJ2-1, with D unresolved. Germline lookup yields CDR1 SGHNT and CDR2 YYREEE (reference sequence). V lost 4 bases, J lost 0 bases, and 5 bases lay in between. CDR3 length equals 13 residues. The full variable domain, rest sourced from reference TRBV5-4 and TRBJ2-1, is ETGVTQSPTHLIKTRGQQVTLRCSSQSGHNTVSWYQQALGQGPQFIFQYYREEENGRGNFPPRFSGLQFPNYSSELNVNALELDDSALYLCASSPSSYNEQFFGPGTRLTVL.

The V and J genes are TRBV5-1 and TRBJ2-2; D may be TRBD1 or TRBD2 (5 bases each). Deletions cut 0 bases from V and 2 bases from J, with 11 bases between. Germline V gene sequence: CDR1 SGHRS, CDR2 YFSETQ. CDR3 length equals 16 residues. The CDR3 coding sequence is TGCGCCAGCAGCTTGGTCGGGGCCGGCAACACCGGGGAGCTGTTTTTT. Translating it yields CASSLVGAGNTGELFF.

This sequence joins TRBV7-2 and TRBJ2-3, with D hard to call. V was cut by 3 bases and J by 2 bases, with 6 bases left in between. The germline CDR1 and CDR2 sequences are SGHTA and FQGNSA. The CDR3 totals 13 residues. The CDR3 spells CASSLGYTDTQYF. The CDR3 DNA is TGTGCCAGCAGCTTGGGTTACACAGATACGCAGTATTTT.

The chain combines TRBV6-5 with TRBJ2-1; a weak D match, TRBD2 (6 bases). CDR1 is MNHEY, CDR2 SVGAGI, per germline. V was pared by 5 bases and J by 7 bases, with 15 bases between. The CDR3 is made up of 14 amino acids. As DNA, the CDR3 is TGTGCCAGCAGTGATGGGACTGGCGGGAATGAGCAGTTCTTC. This codes for CASSDGTGGNEQFF.

This chain connects TRBV7-2 to TRBJ2-7; the D call may be TRBD1 or TRBD2 (5 bases each). Germline-derived CDR1 and CDR2 are SGHTA and FQGNSA. V was cut by 5 bases and J by 3 bases, with 20 bases left in between. The CDR3 is 16 amino acids. The CDR3 here is CASSPSQRGLGYEQYF. The CDR3 bases are TGTGCCAGCAGCCCATCCCAACGGGGCCTGGGCTACGAGCAGTACTTC. Drawing the rest from reference TRBV7-2 and TRBJ2-7, the complete variable domain is GAGVSQSPSNKVTEKGKDVELRCDPISGHTALYWYRQSLGQGLEFLIYFQGNSAPDKSGLPSDRFSAERTGGSVSTLTIQRTQQEDSAVYLCASSPSQRGLGYEQYFGPGTRLTVT.

V and J are TRBV9 and TRBJ2-2; weak D call: TRBD2 (6 bases). Germline CDR1 and CDR2: SGDLS and YYNGEE. The CDR3 sequence is 14 residues long. The V gene lost 5 bases and the J gene lost 3 bases, with 11 bases spanning the gap. CDR3 sequence reads: CASSREPYTGELFF. Written as DNA, the CDR3 is TGTGCCAGCAGTCGGGAGCCCTACACCGGGGAGCTGTTTTTT.

The J gene is TRBJ1-1, the V gene TRBV9, with D possibly matching TRBD1 (5 bases). The CDR3 is 16 residues long. The V end lost 0 bases, the J end lost 5 bases, and 17 bases lay between the germline ends. In germline, CDR1 is SGDLS, CDR2 YYNGEE. CDR3 in amino acids: CASSVDPLGAMTEAFF. DNA of the CDR3: TGTGCCAGCAGCGTAGATCCCCTCGGGGCTATGACTGAAGCTTTCTTT.

The chain is built from TRBV5-1 and TRBJ2-3; a weak D match, TRBD1 (5 bases). Per germline, CDR1 SGHRS and CDR2 YFSETQ. The V end was cut by 4 bases, the J end by 3 bases, with 12 bases between. This CDR3 is built from 14 residues. The CDR3 sequence is CASSQGASTDTQYF. CDR3 coding DNA: TGCGCCAGCAGCCAAGGGGCCTCGACAGATACGCAGTATTTT.

The V and J genes are TRBV7-2 and TRBJ1-5; 8 nucleotides agree with TRBD1. There are 15 residues in the CDR3. V was pared by 3 bases and J by 3 bases, with 4 bases of the junction left unmatched. From germline, CDR1 is SGHTA and CDR2 FQGNSA. CDR3 loop: CASSFRQGYNQPQHF. In DNA form, the CDR3 reads TGTGCCAGCAGCTTTAGACAGGGGTACAATCAGCCCCAGCATTTT.

This chain joins TRBV7-2 and TRBJ1-1; D remains unclear. Germline CDR1 SGHTA, CDR2 FQGNSA. The CDR3 contains 14 residues. Trimming left V 1 base short and J 4 bases short, with 10 bases between. The CDR3, as DNA: TGTGCCAGCAGCTTAGATGGCAGGTCCACTGAAGCTTTCTTT. This codes for CASSLDGRSTEAFF.

The rearrangement joins TRBV6-5 to TRBJ2-7, with 11 bases lining up with TRBD1. V was pared by 5 bases and J by 3 bases, with 6 bases of the junction left unmatched. Germline-derived CDR1 and CDR2 are MNHEY and SVGAGI. There are 15 residues in the CDR3. The CDR3 is CASSPGTGGGYEQYF. In DNA form, the CDR3 reads TGTGCCAGCAGTCCCGGGACAGGGGGAGGCTACGAGCAGTACTTC.

The rearrangement uses TRBV7-2 and TRBJ2-2, with TRBD2 matching 8 bases. This CDR3 has 13 residues. V lost 7 bases and J lost 7; bases outside the gene matches: 5. Germline CDR1 SGHTA, CDR2 FQGNSA. CDR3 sequence: CASNPGRVGELFF. DNA for the CDR3: TGTGCCAGCAATCCCGGGAGGGTCGGGGAGCTGTTTTTT.

The chain carries TRBV7-8 and TRBJ2-7; possible D gene TRBD1, 5 bases. CDR1 and CDR2 (germline): SGHVS, FQNEAQ. Trimming cost V 1 base and J 1 base, with 14 bases left between them. The CDR3 consists of 16 residues. CDR3 residues: CASSLVRGAVSYEQYF. CDR3 coding DNA: TGTGCCAGCAGCTTAGTTAGGGGCGCGGTGTCCTACGAGCAGTACTTC.

This clone has a single count. V usage is TRBV6-1 and J usage is TRBJ2-7, with 12 bases that match TRBD2. The CDR3 is made up of 14 amino acids. J was trimmed by 4 bases and V by 6 bases; bases with no gene match: 4. CDR1 is MNHNS, CDR2 SASEGT, per germline. This CDR3 is CASRHTSGGYEQYF. For the CDR3, the DNA is TGTGCCAGCAGACACACTAGCGGGGGGTACGAGCAGTACTTC.

The J gene is TRBJ1-1, the V gene TRBV7-2; unclear D gene. The V end lost 1 base, the J end lost 5 bases, and 14 bases lay between the germline ends. CDR3 length equals 15 residues. Germline-derived CDR1 and CDR2 are SGHTA and FQGNSA. CDR3 loop: CASSLGVPRGTEAFF. The CDR3 DNA sequence: TGTGCCAGCAGCTTAGGGGTGCCACGGGGAACTGAAGCTTTCTTT.

This clone was recorded only once. The chain carries TRBV6-5 and TRBJ1-3; D call uncertain. Germline CDR1 MNHEY, CDR2 SVGAGI. The CDR3 covers 16 residues. Trimming shortened V by 2 bases and J by 4 bases, and 15 bases separated the two germline ends. CDR3 sequence reads: CASSYESIGSGNTIYF. As DNA, the CDR3 is TGTGCCAGCAGTTACGAGTCAATAGGTAGCGGAAACACCATATATTTT.

The J gene is TRBJ2-2, the V gene TRBV10-3; D ambiguous. The V end was cut by 6 bases, the J end by 7 bases, with 9 bases between. The CDR3 runs to 12 residues. The germline V gene encodes CDR1 ENHRY and CDR2 SYGVKD. CDR3 nucleotides: TGTGCCATCAGGGTAGAAGGCGGGGAGCTGTTTTTT. It yields the protein CAIRVEGGELFF.

The rearrangement joins TRBV2 to TRBJ2-3, with 8 bases fitting TRBD2. V lost 3 bases, J lost 3 bases, and 11 bases stayed unmatched. Looked up from germline, CDR1 is SNHLY and CDR2 is FYNNEI. The CDR3 loop spans 17 amino acids. CDR3 in amino acids: CASSDPGGFSKTDTQYF. CDR3 coding DNA: TGTGCCAGCAGTGACCCGGGGGGGTTCTCTAAAACAGATACGCAGTATTTT.

The chain couples TRBV5-1 to TRBJ1-3; D is possibly TRBD1 (6 bases). The CDR3 consists of 16 residues. Per germline, CDR1 SGHRS and CDR2 YFSETQ. V was pared by 4 bases and J by 2 bases, with 16 bases between. CDR3 in DNA: TGCGCCAGCAGCCGGGAGACAGGTCCAACTGGAAACACCATATATTTT. This gives the protein CASSRETGPTGNTIYF.